The 32 T cell receptor beta chains below were found in one sample sequenced in a study of cytomegalovirus exposure and HLA in healthy donors. Use of 60 Vbeta and 13 Jbeta primers characterized the PCR. The repertoire was sequenced with immunoSEQ multiplex PCR; TCRdb's copy has only in-frame clones and lacks some. The data show 110,000 to 150,000 clones, about three quarters seen once. Sequencing was done on a sample of PBMCs. The receptors come from a male donor in good health and CMV-seronegative.

The V gene is TRBV7-8, the J gene TRBJ1-2; no firm D call. V was clipped by 4 bases and J by 6 bases, with 12 bases between them. CDR1 is SGHVS and CDR2 is FQNEAQ in the germline V gene. The CDR3 covers 13 residues. For the CDR3, the DNA is TGTGCCAGCAGCTCCCGGGAGGCGGATGGCTACACCTTC. This codes for CASSSREADGYTF. Full variable domain (rest looked up from reference TRBV7-8 and TRBJ1-2): GAGVSQSPRYKVAKRGQDVALRCDPISGHVSLFWYQQALGQGPEFLTYFQNEAQLDKSGLPSDRFFAERPEGSVSTLKIQRTQQEDSAVYLCASSSREADGYTFGSGTRLTVV.

The chain recombines TRBV7-2 with TRBJ2-1; 9 positions agree with TRBD2. Looked up from germline, CDR1 is SGHTA and CDR2 is FQGNSA. Trimming removed 2 bases from V and 6 bases from J; junction bases left unmatched: 8. The CDR3 has 16 residues. The CDR3 sequence is CASSLSPSGGPNEQFF. The CDR3 DNA reads as TGTGCCAGCAGCTTATCACCCAGCGGGGGGCCCAATGAGCAGTTCTTC.

This chain connects TRBV6-1 to TRBJ1-1, with D perhaps TRBD1 (6 bases). Germline lookup yields CDR1 MNHNS and CDR2 SASEGT. This CDR3 is 14 amino acids long. The ends were cut back, 4 bases at V and 4 bases at J, with 13 bases in the middle. The CDR3 spells CASSAWDTATEAFF. CDR3 sequence (DNA): TGTGCCAGCAGTGCGTGGGACACCGCCACTGAAGCTTTCTTT.

There are a few counts of this clone. The V and J genes are TRBV30 and TRBJ2-7, with TRBD2 matching 8 bases. The CDR3 is 15 residues long. Germline trimming cut 2 bases from V and 6 bases from J; bases unmatched to any gene: 12. Germline-derived CDR1 and CDR2 are GTSNPN and SVGIG (reference sequence). The CDR3 region is CAWSLTRGGQFEQYF. DNA of the CDR3: TGTGCCTGGAGTTTAACTCGGGGGGGGCAGTTCGAGCAGTACTTC. Looking up the rest from reference TRBV30 and TRBJ2-7 gives the full variable domain: SQTIHQWPATLVQPVGSPLSLECTVEGTSNPNLYWYRQAAGRGLQLLFYSVGIGQISSEVPQNLSASRPQDRQFILSSKKLLLSDSGFYLCAWSLTRGGQFEQYFGPGTRLTVT.

CDR3 loop: CASSLPGSLAGELFF. The CDR3 nucleotides are TGTGCCAGCAGCCTTCCAGGGTCCCTTGCCGGGGAGCTGTTTTTT. V gene TRBV5-4 combines with J gene TRBJ2-2; the D gene is possibly TRBD1 (5 bases). The CDR3 contains 15 residues. V lost 4 bases to trimming and J lost 6 bases, with 16 bases between them. Germline CDR1 SGHNT, CDR2 YYREEE (reference sequence). The full variable domain, its missing parts supplied by reference TRBV5-4 and TRBJ2-2, is ETGVTQSPTHLIKTRGQQVTLRCSSQSGHNTVSWYQQALGQGPQFIFQYYREEENGRGNFPPRFSGLQFPNYSSELNVNALELDDSALYLCASSLPGSLAGELFFGEGSRLTVL.

This sequence joins TRBV9 and TRBJ1-3, with 7 bases identical to TRBD1. CDR1 is SGDLS, CDR2 YYNGEE, per germline. CDR3 length: 15 amino acids. V lost 3 bases, J lost 4 bases, and 7 bases stayed unmatched. CDR3 loop: CASSAQGEVGNTIYF. The CDR3 DNA reads TGTGCCAGCAGCGCCCAGGGGGAGGTCGGAAACACCATATATTTT.

The chain links TRBV10-3 to TRBJ2-7, with D maybe TRBD1 (5 bases). Germline values: CDR1 ENHRY, CDR2 SYGVKD. The CDR3 is 15 amino acids. V lost 0 bases to trimming and J lost 6 bases, with 15 bases between them. The CDR3 sequence is CAISESGRKSSEQYF. The CDR3 nucleotides are TGTGCCATCAGTGAGTCGGGGCGAAAGTCGTCCGAGCAGTACTTC.

This clone was observed once. This chain joins TRBV19 and TRBJ2-1, with 7 bases that match TRBD2. Per germline, CDR1 LNHDA and CDR2 SQIVND (reference sequence). The CDR3 runs to 16 residues. The V segment lost 5 bases and the J segment 7 bases; nucleotides outside the gene matches: 14. CDR3 bases: TGTGCCAGTAGTCCTCTGGGGGGGGTTGGCAGGAATGAGCAGTTCTTC. Translating it yields CASSPLGGVGRNEQFF.

The chain couples TRBV27 to TRBJ1-6; 8 bases are a match to TRBD1. V shed 6 bases, J shed 5 bases, and the junction held 3 bases outside the gene matches. Per germline, CDR1 MNHEY and CDR2 SMNVEV (reference sequence). The CDR3 sequence is 14 residues long. Here the CDR3 DNA reads TGTGCCAGCAGACCGGACAGGGATAATTCACCCCTCCACTTT. Residues: CASRPDRDNSPLHF.

The genes are TRBV4-3 and TRBJ1-5, with 8 bases aligning to TRBD1. The CDR3 length is 14 residues. The junction had 2 bases not matched to a gene; V was cut back by 4 bases and J by 3 bases. Germline CDR1 reads LGHNA; CDR2 reads YSLEER. DNA of the CDR3: TGCGCCAGCAGCCCGGACAGGGTCAATCAGCCCCAGCATTTT. It specifies CASSPDRVNQPQHF.

This clone came up once. The genes are TRBV6-5 and TRBJ1-2; possibly TRBD1 for D (5 bases). This CDR3 contains 14 residues. From germline, CDR1 is MNHEY and CDR2 SVGAGI. V lost 4 bases and J 8 bases, leaving 17 bases between the germline ends. CDR3 protein: CASSLPQGRGGYTF. The CDR3 DNA reads TGTGCCAGCAGTTTACCTCAGGGTCGAGGCGGCTACACCTTC.

This clone has only a few counts. This chain links TRBV6-5 with TRBJ2-2; maybe TRBD1 (5 bases). This CDR3 is 14 amino acids long. Germline CDR1 and CDR2: MNHEY and SVGAGI. V was cut by 7 bases and J by 5 bases, with 14 bases left in between. The CDR3 DNA sequence: TGTGCCAGCACAACCGGACACGAGACCGGGGAGCTGTTTTTT. This encodes CASTTGHETGELFF.

The V call is TRBV19, the J call TRBJ2-1, with TRBD1 matching over 11 bases. The V gene end was trimmed by 7 bases and the J gene end by 0 bases; junction bases not matched to a gene: 8. Germline V gene lookup returns CDR1 LNHDA and CDR2 SQIVND (reference sequence). This CDR3 comprises 17 residues. The CDR3 bases are TGTGCCAGTATCCCGAGGGGGACAGGGGGCTCCTACAATGAGCAGTTCTTC. This encodes CASIPRGTGGSYNEQFF.

The V gene is TRBV10-3, the J gene TRBJ1-6, with TRBD1 matching 8 bases. The CDR3 length is 15 residues. With 4 bases clipped from V and 5 bases from J, the junction kept 4 bases outside the gene matches. Germline CDR1 and CDR2: ENHRY and SYGVKD. The CDR3, as DNA: TGTGCCATCAGTGTCGGACAGGGTAATAATTCACCCCTCCACTTT. Its protein product is CAISVGQGNNSPLHF.

The gene calls are TRBV27 and TRBJ2-1; TRBD2 aligns across 12 bases. The CDR3 has 17 amino acids. Germline V gene lookup returns CDR1 MNHEY and CDR2 SMNVEV (reference sequence). Trimming cost V 4 bases and J 5 bases; bases outside gene matches: 9. The CDR3 reads CASSSPLAGGADNEQFF. The CDR3, as DNA: TGTGCCAGCAGTTCTCCACTAGCGGGGGGAGCGGACAATGAGCAGTTCTTC.

V and J are TRBV15 and TRBJ1-5; TRBD1 might be the D (6 bases). Between the trimmed V and J ends, which lost 5 bases and 3 bases, there was a span of 20 bases. The CDR3 is made up of 17 amino acids. The germline V gene has CDR1 LNHNV and CDR2 YYDKDF (reference sequence). In DNA, the CDR3 is TGTGCCACCAGCCGCGAAGTGGGGGCTCCCTACAATCAGCCCCAGCATTTT. It codes for CATSREVGAPYNQPQHF.

This clone has just a few counts. The chain recombines TRBV27 with TRBJ2-7, with a tentative D call TRBD1 (5 bases). This CDR3 comprises 17 residues. CDR1 and CDR2 (germline): MNHEY, SMNVEV (reference sequence). V lost 5 bases and J lost 7, with 27 bases in between. The CDR3 DNA follows: TGTGCCAGCAGTCGAGACAGCTATTCCCATGCCCTAGGGGAGCAGTACTTC. Its translation: CASSRDSYSHALGEQYF.

The chain joins TRBV4-2 to TRBJ1-1; D is unresolved. Trimming removed 6 bases at V and 5 bases at J, with 13 bases between. The CDR3 sequence is 13 residues long. Germline loops: CDR1 LGHNA, CDR2 YNFKEQ. The CDR3 spells CASRTSRGTEAFF. Here the CDR3 DNA reads TGTGCCAGCAGAACGAGTAGAGGGACTGAAGCTTTCTTT.

The rearrangement uses TRBV11-2 and TRBJ2-1; 9 positions match TRBD2. CDR3 length: 16 amino acids. Looked up from germline, CDR1 is SGHAT and CDR2 is FQNNGV. V lost 1 base, J lost 7 bases, and 8 bases stayed unmatched. CDR3 region: CASSLGASGGMNEQFF. The CDR3 DNA sequence: TGTGCCAGCAGCTTAGGGGCGAGCGGGGGGATGAATGAGCAGTTCTTC.

The chain couples TRBV6-5 to TRBJ1-1; D is ambiguous. The V end was cut by 4 bases, the J end by 1 base, with 13 bases between. The length of the CDR3 is 15 residues. Germline V gene data show CDR1 as MNHEY and CDR2 as SVGAGI. The DNA of the CDR3 is TGTGCCAGCAGTTTATATTCAGTTACGAACACTGAAGCTTTCTTT. Translated: CASSLYSVTNTEAFF.

This clone was observed once. J is TRBJ2-3 and V is TRBV5-1; 8 bases agree with TRBD2. V shed 3 bases and J 0 bases; nucleotides not matched to a gene: 12. Germline V gives CDR1 SGHRS, CDR2 YFSETQ. The CDR3 runs 18 residues. The CDR3 nucleotides are TGCGCCAGCAGCTCCCGGGGAGCGGGGGCCTCTAGCACAGATACGCAGTATTTT. Protein sequence: CASSSRGAGASSTDTQYF.

This clone was picked up one time. V is TRBV2 and J is TRBJ2-3, with a possible D match to TRBD1 (6 bases). The V end lost 8 bases, the J end lost 5 bases, and 17 bases lay between the germline ends. CDR1 and CDR2 (germline): SNHLY, FYNNEI. CDR3 size: 14 residues. The CDR3 here is CASGPQGFGDTQYF. The CDR3 DNA is TGTGCCAGCGGCCCACAGGGCTTTGGAGATACGCAGTATTTT.

The rearrangement links TRBV5-1 to TRBJ2-1; D perhaps matches TRBD2 (6 bases). The germline V gene encodes CDR1 SGHRS and CDR2 YFSETQ. The CDR3 runs 13 residues. V gave up 4 bases and J gave up 15 bases, with 20 bases separating them. The CDR3 bases are TGCGCCAGCAGCCCGGGACTCGACGGAAATGGGTTCTTC. Translated, it gives CASSPGLDGNGFF.

This clone turned up a few times. The gene calls are TRBV2 and TRBJ2-2, with D possibly TRBD1 on 5 matching bases. The CDR3 has 16 residues. CDR1 is SNHLY and CDR2 is FYNNEI in the germline V gene. Trimming removed 5 bases from V and 4 bases from J, with 17 bases in between. This chain's CDR3 is CASSLRARVGTGELFF. Written as DNA, the CDR3 is TGTGCCAGCAGTCTGCGAGCCAGGGTGGGCACCGGGGAGCTGTTTTTT.

This clone was observed once. This sequence joins TRBV18 and TRBJ2-1; 8 bases are a match to TRBD2. Unmatched junction bases numbered 1, after V lost 0 bases and J lost 6 bases. The CDR3 sequence is 14 residues long. Germline assignment: CDR1 KGHSH and CDR2 LQKENI. CDR3 protein: CASSPPGLGNEQFF. CDR3 nucleotides: TGTGCCAGCTCACCACCGGGACTAGGCAATGAGCAGTTCTTC.

CDR3 loop: CASRKSLAGGNEQFF. The CDR3 DNA sequence: TGTGCCAGCAGAAAATCCTTGGCGGGGGGCAATGAGCAGTTCTTC. This chain joins TRBV9 and TRBJ2-1; 8 nucleotides match TRBD2. With V trimmed by 5 bases and J by 6 bases, 10 bases remained unmatched. The CDR3 is 15 amino acids. The V gene's germline CDR1 is SGDLS and CDR2 YYNGEE.

V usage is TRBV2 and J usage is TRBJ2-7; TRBD1 is a possible D gene (6 bases). Germline CDR1 is SNHLY and CDR2 is FYNNEI. The CDR3 loop spans 13 amino acids. Deletions cut 8 bases from V and 4 bases from J, with 15 bases between. Here the CDR3 reads CASQSTGSYEQYF. CDR3 bases: TGTGCCAGCCAAAGTACAGGGAGTTACGAGCAGTACTTC.

The rearrangement links TRBV9 to TRBJ2-5; 10 bases fit TRBD2. V lost 0 bases to trimming and J lost 5 bases; unmatched junction nucleotides: 10. Per germline, CDR1 SGDLS and CDR2 YYNGEE. The CDR3 is made up of 17 amino acids. Here the CDR3 DNA reads TGTGCCAGCAGCGTAGGGGCTAGCGGGGGCCTTGGGGAGACCCAGTACTTC. This translates into CASSVGASGGLGETQYF. Using reference TRBV9 and TRBJ2-5 for the parts outside the CDR3, the full variable domain is DSGVTQTPKHLITATGQRVTLRCSPRSGDLSVYWYQQSLDQGLQFLIQYYNGEERAKGNILERFSAQQFPDLHSELNLSSLELGDSALYFCASSVGASGGLGETQYFGPGTRLLVL.

The rearrangement links TRBV4-3 to TRBJ2-1; D might be TRBD1 (6 bases). Germline V CDR1 and CDR2: LGHNA, YSLEER. The V end was cut by 5 bases, the J end by 10 bases, with 12 bases between. This CDR3 is 12 amino acids long. CDR3 DNA sequence: TGCGCCAGCAGCGAAACCGGGACAGAGCAGTTCTTC. Its translation: CASSETGTEQFF.

The chain links TRBV29-1 to TRBJ2-2, with 7 positions matching TRBD1. Trimming at V came to 6 bases and at J to 4 bases, leaving 5 bases not matched to a gene. The CDR3 is 13 residues long. CDR1 is SQVTM, CDR2 ANQGSEA, per germline. In nucleotides, the CDR3 is TGCAGCGTGGCTCGGACAGGCACCGGGGAGCTGTTTTTT. Protein sequence: CSVARTGTGELFF.

The chain carries TRBV27 and TRBJ2-7, with 7 bases aligning to TRBD1. From germline, CDR1 is MNHEY and CDR2 SMNVEV (reference sequence). CDR3 length: 13 amino acids. Losses at the gene ends were 5 bases for V and 3 bases for J; bases not matched to a gene: 4. CDR3 nucleotides: TGTGCCAGCAGTGCCGGACAGGTCTACGAGCAGTACTTC. Translating it yields CASSAGQVYEQYF.

The chain joins TRBV2 to TRBJ1-1; no clear D. The CDR3 spans 13 residues. V was clipped by 8 bases and J by 5 bases, with 15 bases between them. Germline loops: CDR1 SNHLY, CDR2 FYNNEI. In DNA form, the CDR3 reads TGTGCCAGCCTGAAAGAGGGAAGGACTGAAGCTTTCTTT. It is translated as CASLKEGRTEAFF.